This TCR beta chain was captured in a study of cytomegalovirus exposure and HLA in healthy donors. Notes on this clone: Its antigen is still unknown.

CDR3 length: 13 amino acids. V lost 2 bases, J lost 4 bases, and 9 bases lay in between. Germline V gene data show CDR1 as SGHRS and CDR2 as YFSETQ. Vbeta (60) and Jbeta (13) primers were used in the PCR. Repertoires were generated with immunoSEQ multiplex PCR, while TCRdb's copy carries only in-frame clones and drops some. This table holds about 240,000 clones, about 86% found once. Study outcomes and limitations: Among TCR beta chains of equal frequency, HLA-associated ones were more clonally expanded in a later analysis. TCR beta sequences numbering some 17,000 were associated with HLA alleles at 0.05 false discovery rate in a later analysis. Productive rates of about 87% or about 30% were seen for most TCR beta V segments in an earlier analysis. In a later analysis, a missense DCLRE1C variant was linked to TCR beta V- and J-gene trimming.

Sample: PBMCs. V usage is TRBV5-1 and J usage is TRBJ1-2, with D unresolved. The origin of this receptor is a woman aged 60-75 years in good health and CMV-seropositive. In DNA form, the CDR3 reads TGCGCCAGCAGCTTCCCAGAGGGCTATGGCTACACCTTC. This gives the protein CASSFPEGYGYTF. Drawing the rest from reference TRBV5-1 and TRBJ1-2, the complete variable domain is KAGVTQTPRYLIKTRGQQVTLSCSPISGHRSVSWYQQTPGQGLQFLFEYFSETQRNKGNFPGRFSGRQFSNSRSEMNVSTLELGDSALYLCASSFPEGYGYTFGSGTRLTVV.